The 22 T cell receptor beta chains given below trace back to one sample, sequenced in a study of cytomegalovirus exposure and HLA in healthy donors. PCR primers comprised 60 Vbeta and 13 Jbeta primers. TCRdb's table, derived via immunoSEQ multiplex PCR, lists solely in-frame clones and lacks some. The listing contains 55,000 to 85,000 clones. The specimen was PBMCs. These receptors all stem from a woman in her 30s in good health and CMV-seronegative.

V usage is TRBV7-2 and J usage is TRBJ1-5; D uncertain. This CDR3 has 13 residues. Trimming removed 5 bases from V and 6 bases from J, with 11 bases in between. Germline assignment: CDR1 SGHTA and CDR2 FQGNSA. CDR3 bases: TGTGCCAGCAGCCGAGGGAGGACTCAGCCCCAGCATTTT. Translated: CASSRGRTQPQHF.

The chain combines TRBV30 with TRBJ1-4, with D unclear. Germline V gene lookup returns CDR1 GTSNPN and CDR2 SVGIG (reference sequence). The CDR3 is 14 amino acids. With 3 bases removed from V and 3 bases from J, the gap between germline ends came to 11 bases. The CDR3 protein is CAWRIPGANEKLFF. In DNA, the CDR3 is TGTGCCTGGAGAATCCCTGGAGCTAATGAAAAACTGTTTTTT.

This sequence joins TRBV5-1 and TRBJ2-6; maybe TRBD2 (7 bases). This CDR3 contains 20 residues. Looked up from germline, CDR1 is SGHRS and CDR2 is YFSETQ. V lost 4 bases, J lost 0 bases, and 23 bases lay in between. CDR3 loop: CASSPGGGGSKYSGANVLTF. The CDR3 region has the DNA TGCGCCAGCAGCCCTGGAGGGGGAGGGAGCAAATACTCTGGGGCCAACGTCCTGACTTTC.

This chain connects TRBV6-1 to TRBJ1-6, with TRBD1 identical over 7 bases. Unmatched junction bases numbered 10, after V lost 4 bases and J lost 4 bases. The CDR3 runs 17 residues. Per germline, CDR1 MNHNS and CDR2 SASEGT. DNA of the CDR3: TGTGCCAGCAGTGCGCTTACAGGGGCCTTGTATAATTCACCCCTCCACTTT. It codes for CASSALTGALYNSPLHF.

V and J are TRBV6-5 and TRBJ1-2; weak D call: TRBD1 (5 bases). The CDR3 sequence is 12 residues long. V lost 5 bases and J lost 8, with 12 bases in between. Germline CDR1 MNHEY, CDR2 SVGAGI. The CDR3 is CASSLGAGGYTF. CDR3 nucleotides: TGTGCCAGCAGTCTTGGGGCCGGGGGCTACACCTTC.

This sequence joins TRBV28 and TRBJ2-7; D not resolved. Deletions cut 2 bases from V and 3 bases from J, with 14 bases between. The CDR3 is 15 amino acids. CDR1 and CDR2 from the germline V gene are MDHEN and SYDVKM. CDR3 coding DNA: TGTGCCAGCAGTTTAGCGCGATATGCTGTCTACGAGCAGTACTTC. It is translated as CASSLARYAVYEQYF.

The rearrangement joins TRBV9 to TRBJ2-1, with 13 positions matching TRBD2. Germline assignment: CDR1 SGDLS and CDR2 YYNGEE. Trimming removed 4 bases from V and 10 bases from J; junction bases left unmatched: 11. CDR3 length: 16 residues. Here the CDR3 reads CASSPPGLAGFMEQFF. CDR3 in DNA: TGTGCCAGCAGCCCTCCGGGACTAGCGGGGTTTATGGAGCAGTTCTTC.

V is TRBV29-1 and J is TRBJ2-3; TRBD2 aligns across 8 bases. This CDR3 is 13 amino acids long. CDR1 and CDR2 (germline): SQVTM, ANQGSEA. V shed 6 bases and J 1 base; nucleotides not matched to a gene: 3. The CDR3 DNA follows: TGCAGCGTGCCGACTAGCGGCACAGATACGCAGTATTTT. Its translation is CSVPTSGTDTQYF.

The genes are TRBV11-2 and TRBJ2-2, with D maybe TRBD2 (6 bases). CDR1 SGHAT and CDR2 FQNNGV come from the germline V gene. The CDR3 extends over 15 amino acids. Trimming removed 5 bases at V and 4 bases at J, with 14 bases between. CDR3 loop: CASSPALASTGELFF. CDR3 sequence (DNA): TGTGCCAGCAGCCCCGCCCTAGCGAGCACCGGGGAGCTGTTTTTT.

The chain uses TRBV7-7 and TRBJ2-2; weak D call: TRBD1 (7 bases). This CDR3 is built from 13 residues. Trimming stripped 10 bases from V and 4 bases from J, with 13 bases between. CDR1 and CDR2 (germline): SSHAT, FNYEAQ (reference sequence). CDR3 residues: CATGGGGTGELFF. The CDR3 DNA reads TGTGCCACAGGGGGAGGAGGCACCGGGGAGCTGTTTTTT.

The chain carries TRBV9 and TRBJ2-2; possible D gene TRBD2, 7 bases. The V gene lost 0 bases and the J gene lost 6 bases, with 12 bases spanning the gap. The CDR3 covers 15 residues. The germline V gene has CDR1 SGDLS and CDR2 YYNGEE. CDR3: CASSVGLGGAGELFF. In DNA, the CDR3 is TGTGCCAGCAGCGTAGGGCTAGGGGGGGCCGGGGAGCTGTTTTTT.

The chain joins TRBV6-5 to TRBJ2-5; a possible D gene is TRBD2 (6 bases). This CDR3 contains 12 residues. V lost 7 bases to trimming and J lost 4 bases, with 10 bases between them. From germline, CDR1 is MNHEY and CDR2 SVGAGI. The CDR3 protein is CASNEGGETQYF. In DNA form, the CDR3 reads TGTGCCAGCAACGAGGGAGGAGAGACCCAGTACTTC.

The V gene is TRBV21-1, the J gene TRBJ2-3; TRBD2, the table's D call, lacks a check against the DNA. TRBV21-1 is labeled a pseudogene. The CDR3 consists of 16 residues. The CDR3 bases are TGTGCCAGCAGCATACGGACTAGCGGCTTCACAGATACGCAGTATTTT. Residues: CASSIRTSGFTDTQYF.

The chain couples TRBV10-3 to TRBJ1-5, with a possible D match to TRBD1 (5 bases). V was pared by 0 bases and J by 2 bases, with 11 bases between. The CDR3 totals 16 residues. Germline V gene lookup returns CDR1 ENHRY and CDR2 SYGVKD. CDR3: CAISESLGGGNQPQHF. The CDR3 DNA is TGTGCCATCAGTGAGTCGCTGGGGGGGGGCAATCAGCCCCAGCATTTT.

The chain has TRBV18 and TRBJ2-5, with TRBD1 identical over 8 bases. The germline CDR1 and CDR2 sequences are KGHSH and LQKENI. The CDR3 has 14 amino acids. After removal of 2 bases from V and 5 bases from J, the junction contained 4 bases not matched to a gene. In nucleotides, the CDR3 is TGTGCCAGCTCACCAGAGGACAGGGCGGAGACCCAGTACTTC. Translated: CASSPEDRAETQYF. Drawing the rest from reference TRBV18 and TRBJ2-5, the complete variable domain is NAGVMQNPRHLVRRRGQEARLRCSPMKGHSHVYWYRQLPEEGLKFMVYLQKENIIDESGMPKERFSAEFPKEGPSILRIQQVVRGDSAAYFCASSPEDRAETQYFGPGTRLLVL.

The V and J genes are TRBV20-1 and TRBJ2-7, with no clear D. V was cut by 0 bases and J by 2 bases, with 2 bases left in between. The germline gives CDR1 DFQATT, CDR2 SNEGSKA (reference sequence). The CDR3 consists of 11 residues. CDR3 sequence: CSARDTYEQYF. Here the CDR3 DNA reads TGCAGTGCTAGAGACACCTACGAGCAGTACTTC.

The chain links TRBV30 to TRBJ2-5, with D hard to call. This CDR3 is built from 13 residues. Trimming removed 4 bases from V and 2 bases from J, with 11 bases in between. CDR1 and CDR2 (germline): GTSNPN, SVGIG (reference sequence). Here the CDR3 DNA reads TGTGCCTGGAACCGGGTCTTACAAGAGACCCAGTACTTC. This sequence encodes CAWNRVLQETQYF.

V usage is TRBV10-2 and J usage is TRBJ2-7; D remains unclear. The V gene's germline CDR1 is WSHSY and CDR2 SAAADI. V lost 6 bases and J lost 0, with 12 bases in between. This CDR3 is 14 amino acids long. This CDR3 is CASRWAESSYEQYF. The CDR3 nucleotides are TGCGCCAGCAGATGGGCTGAAAGCTCCTACGAGCAGTACTTC.

This clone counts as medium-sized (0.01 to 0.1%) by frequency. This chain links TRBV4-1 with TRBJ1-2; no reliable D call. The CDR3 contains 13 residues. The V and J ends lost 1 base and 12 bases respectively, with 15 bases between them. The germline CDR1 and CDR2 sequences are MGHRA and YSYEKL. CDR3 amino acids: CASSQGNIEANTF. DNA of the CDR3: TGCGCCAGCAGCCAAGGAAATATCGAGGCAAACACCTTC.

The chain couples TRBV29-1 to TRBJ2-1, with D possibly matching TRBD2 (7 bases). The V end lost 8 bases, the J end lost 3 bases, and 20 bases lay between the germline ends. Germline V CDR1 and CDR2: SQVTM, ANQGSEA. The CDR3 spans 15 residues. Here the CDR3 DNA reads TGCAGCCTGAGTGGGGGGGCAGGGGTCTACAATGAGCAGTTCTTC. The encoded protein is CSLSGGAGVYNEQFF.

CDR3 sequence reads: CASSGGTSVPTGELFF. For the CDR3, the DNA is TGCGCCAGCAGTGGGGGGACTAGCGTCCCCACCGGGGAGCTGTTTTTT. The chain carries TRBV10-1 and TRBJ2-2; 10 positions match TRBD2. Germline assignment: CDR1 WNHNN and CDR2 SYGVQD (reference sequence). The CDR3 loop spans 16 amino acids. Unmatched junction bases numbered 6, after V lost 4 bases and J lost 4 bases.

Here the CDR3 reads CASSSGTTGREQYF. The CDR3 DNA reads as TGTGCCAGCAGCTCCGGGACAACCGGTCGCGAGCAGTACTTC. This rearrangement joins TRBV7-6 to TRBJ2-7; possible D gene TRBD1, 6 bases. The CDR3 is made up of 14 amino acids. CDR1 is SGHVS, CDR2 FNYEAQ, per germline. Trimming took 4 bases from V and 6 from J, leaving 16 bases between them.